This T cell receptor (beta chain) stems from a study of T cells in Graves' hyperthyroidism and ophthalmopathy. Overall study findings and caveats: In the blood, most expanded thyroid clonotypes above 0.001 appeared as well.

Researchers took RNA transcripts and amplified the TCR beta CDR3 regions from them. TCR CDR3 regions were first amplified by RT-PCR with HTBI primers. Each CDR3 protein is one row after TCRdb ran MiXCR on the multiplex PCR reads. The data show under 400,000 distinct CDR3 sequences, approximately 22% seen once. This clonotype occurred many times. Its antigen is unidentified. V shed 3 bases and J shed 2 bases, with 12 bases lying between them. The CDR3 contains 15 residues. CDR1 is SEHNR and CDR2 is FQNEAQ in the germline V gene (reference sequence). The chain carries TRBV7-9 and TRBJ2-3; no clear D gene. The sequence came from a woman aged 45-65 years with Graves' hyperthyroidism. Sequencing was performed on blood. CDR3 region: CASSLGESPTDTQYF. DNA for the CDR3: TGTGCCAGCAGCTTGGGCGAGAGCCCCACAGATACGCAGTATTTT.